A selection of T cell receptor beta chains follows, all from one sample in a study of blood T cells in healthy people across ages. Via MiXCR, TCRdb re-called the 5' RACE reads, giving one row per CDR3 protein. The table shows fewer than 1 million distinct CDR3 sequences, with 40% to 50% occurring only once. Material for sequencing was blood. The receptors here all came from a man aged 55 to 69 in good health. The CDR3 runs from the conserved cysteine through the conserved F or W. D genes are given only for firm matches. Size tells how often a clone was seen (once, few, many) or the class of an expanded clone, and some rows leave it out.

D,V,size,J,CDR3,DNA
TRBD2,TRBV7-2,few,TRBJ2-1,CASSLDVRAGGAQFF,TGTGCCAGCAGCTTAGATGTCCGAGCGGGGGGCGCCCAGTTCTTC
-,TRBV7-8,-,TRBJ2-1,CASSFGQSVSLQFF,TGTGCCAGCAGCTTCGGACAGTCCGTTTCCCTCCAGTTCTTC
TRBD1,TRBV5-1,-,TRBJ1-4,CASSSGQGVTNEKLFF,TGCGCCAGCAGTTCGGGACAGGGGGTGACTAATGAAAAACTGTTTTTT
TRBD2,TRBV29-1,-,TRBJ2-3,CSVEGLAGGRTDTQYF,TGCAGCGTTGAAGGACTAGCGGGGGGACGCACAGATACGCAGTATTTT
TRBD1,TRBV15,-,TRBJ1-3,CATSLQGTNSGNTIYF,TGTGCCACCAGCCTACAGGGGACGAACTCTGGAAACACCATATATTTT
TRBD1,TRBV15,-,TRBJ2-7,CATSRERPDRVDEQYF,TGTGCCACCAGCAGAGAACGCCCCGACAGGGTGGACGAGCAGTACTTC
TRBD2,TRBV29-1,-,TRBJ2-4,CSVEPAGGNIQYF,TGCAGCGTTGAGCCAGCGGGGGGAAACATTCAGTACTTC
-,TRBV4-1,few,TRBJ2-3,CASSHTDRGTDTQYF,TGCGCCAGCAGCCACACAGACCGGGGCACAGATACGCAGTATTTT
-,TRBV6-5,-,TRBJ2-4,CASSTGQTLAKNIQYF,TGTGCCAGCAGTACAGGACAAACTCTAGCCAAAAACATTCAGTACTTC
-,TRBV20-1,-,TRBJ2-5,CSILRGHASETQYF,TGCAGTATCTTACGGGGCCACGCTTCCGAGACCCAGTACTTC
-,TRBV6-5,-,TRBJ2-7,CASSFRPIGSYEQYF,TGTGCCAGCAGTTTCCGTCCGATTGGCTCCTACGAGCAGTACTTC
-,TRBV5-1,-,TRBJ2-1,CASSSTSWFGNEQFF,TGCGCCAGCAGCTCGACTAGTTGGTTCGGCAATGAGCAGTTCTTC
-,TRBV3-1,-,TRBJ2-1,CASSLGLEGVNEQFF,TGTGCCAGCAGCCTAGGACTAGAGGGGGTCAATGAGCAGTTCTTC
-,TRBV7-9,many,TRBJ1-2,CASSLNIDGYTF,TGTGCCAGCAGCTTGAACATCGACGGCTACACCTTC